Following are 9 T cell receptor beta chains from one sample sequenced in a study of CD8 T cells in Susac syndrome. With random hexamers, 0.5 to 1 ug RNA was reverse transcribed. A single record per CDR3 protein comes from TCRdb applying MiXCR to the immunoSEQ multiplex PCR reads. The table includes about 160,000 distinct CDR3 sequences, 90% to 95% detected once. The sample was CD4+ T cells from PBMCs. The receptors come from a human donor in good health.

The V call is TRBV5-6, the J call TRBJ2-4; D might be TRBD2 (5 bases). In germline, CDR1 is SGHDT, CDR2 YYEEEE. This CDR3 region has 14 residues. V was clipped by 7 bases and J by 4 bases, with 15 bases between them. CDR3 bases: TGTGCCAGCTCGTCCGGGGTCCGGAAAAACATTCAGTACTTC. The encoded protein is CASSSGVRKNIQYF.

The CDR3 DNA is TGCAGCGTGAACAGGGACAGGGGCAGCGAGACCCAGTACTTC. Protein product: CSVNRDRGSETQYF. The chain combines TRBV29-1 with TRBJ2-5, with 10 nucleotides matching TRBD1. The CDR3 covers 14 residues. The germline CDR1 and CDR2 sequences are SQVTM and ANQGSEA. The trim removed 6 bases at V and 5 bases at J, leaving 9 bases unmatched. Complete variable domain (other parts from reference TRBV29-1 and TRBJ2-5): SAVISQKPSRDICQRGTSLTIQCQVDSQVTMMFWYRQQPGQSLTLIATANQGSEATYESGFVIDKFPISRPNLTFSTLTVSNMSPEDSSIYLCSVNRDRGSETQYFGPGTRLLVL.

The genes are TRBV30 and TRBJ2-2, with D perhaps TRBD2 (5 bases). V was clipped by 5 bases and J by 0 bases, with 10 bases between them. CDR3 length equals 14 residues. Germline lookup yields CDR1 GTSNPN and CDR2 SVGIG (reference sequence). For the CDR3, the DNA is TGTGCCTGGTCTCGGGGAGCGAACACCGGGGAGCTGTTTTTT. Protein sequence: CAWSRGANTGELFF.

The rearrangement links TRBV3-1 to TRBJ1-1; TRBD1 is a possible D gene (5 bases). Germline V gene lookup returns CDR1 LGHDT and CDR2 YNNKEL (reference sequence). V was clipped by 4 bases and J by 4 bases, with 10 bases between them. The CDR3 covers 13 residues. CDR3 in amino acids: CASSRPGGTEAFF. DNA of the CDR3: TGTGCCAGCAGCCGGCCCGGGGGCACTGAAGCTTTCTTT. The entire variable domain, with the rest obtained from reference TRBV3-1 and TRBJ1-1, is as follows: DTAVSQTPKYLVTQMGNDKSIKCEQNLGHDTMYWYKQDSKKFLKIMFSYNNKELIINETVPNRFSPKSPDKAHLNLHINSLELGDSAVYFCASSRPGGTEAFFGQGTRLTVV.

V gene TRBV5-1 combines with J gene TRBJ2-7; D is ambiguous. This CDR3 spans 15 amino acids. V was shortened by 2 bases and J by 0 bases, with 12 bases between the two germline ends. Germline lookup yields CDR1 SGHRS and CDR2 YFSETQ. The CDR3 nucleotides are TGCGCCAGCAGCTTAGACGGGCATATCTCCTACGAGCAGTACTTC. Encoded protein: CASSLDGHISYEQYF.

This chain uses TRBV12-3 or TRBV12-4 with TRBJ2-3, with D unresolved. Between the trimmed V and J ends, which lost 3 bases and 7 bases, there was a span of 8 bases. The CDR3 runs to 12 residues. This chain's CDR3 is CASSFARNTQYF. The CDR3 coding sequence is TGTGCCAGCAGTTTCGCGCGAAATACGCAGTATTTT.

The chain joins TRBV29-1 to TRBJ1-2; maybe TRBD1 (5 bases). The CDR3 is 15 residues long. Deletions cut 6 bases from V and 4 bases from J, with 21 bases between. Looked up from germline, CDR1 is SQVTM and CDR2 is ANQGSEA. The chain's CDR3 is CSVAGHSQGIYGYTF. The CDR3 nucleotides read TGCAGCGTGGCTGGGCACAGCCAGGGAATCTATGGCTACACCTTC. The full variable domain, with the rest looked up from reference TRBV29-1 and TRBJ1-2, is SAVISQKPSRDICQRGTSLTIQCQVDSQVTMMFWYRQQPGQSLTLIATANQGSEATYESGFVIDKFPISRPNLTFSTLTVSNMSPEDSSIYLCSVAGHSQGIYGYTFGSGTRLTVV.

J is TRBJ1-2 and V is TRBV29-1; 8 bases fit TRBD1. Looked up from germline, CDR1 is SQVTM and CDR2 is ANQGSEA. The CDR3 is made up of 12 amino acids. The ends lost 6 bases at V and 5 bases at J; junction bases unmatched: 5. DNA for the CDR3: TGCAGCGTGAACAGGGGGACTTATGGCTACACCTTC. This encodes CSVNRGTYGYTF.

V is TRBV29-1 and J is TRBJ2-3; D is undetermined. The CDR3 has 11 residues. V was trimmed by 4 bases and J by 4 bases, leaving 6 bases between them. Germline lookup yields CDR1 SQVTM and CDR2 ANQGSEA. CDR3: CSVGPPDTQYF. The CDR3 bases are TGCAGCGTTGGTCCCCCAGATACGCAGTATTTT.